Following are 9 T cell receptor beta chains from one sample sequenced in a study of T cell repertoires in cytomegalovirus infection (dated by TCRdb to 2018 to 2020). TCRdb records Illumina HiSeq 1500 as the sequencer. TCRdb reprocessing: public reads trimmed at Q25 with fastp, clones called with MiXCR, in-frame beta chains kept. Identical CDR3 proteins give one entry, which carries the most common genes and DNA. This sample gives approximately 180,000 distinct CDR3 sequences in total; roughly a fifth of them show up just once. The ten largest clones add up to 2.5% to 3% of the sample. The material sequenced was PBMCs. These receptors came from a human donor in good health (CMV status not recorded). Some clones in this sample may be carry-over from other donors' samples.

The table lists this clonotype with a few counts. V is TRBV2 and J is TRBJ2-1; D remains ambiguous. V gave up 6 bases and J gave up 2 bases, with 14 bases separating them. The CDR3 is made up of 15 amino acids. From germline, CDR1 is SNHLY and CDR2 FYNNEI. CDR3 DNA sequence: TGTGCCAGCAGCCTCGGAGCCTCCCCCTACAATGAGCAGTTCTTC. Amino acid sequence: CASSLGASPYNEQFF.

The sample holds a few counts of this clonotype. A much larger clone lies one base from this, so it may be a read error. The chain recombines TRBV7-9 with TRBJ2-5, with D unresolved. This CDR3 comprises 11 residues. Looked up from germline, CDR1 is SEHNR and CDR2 is FQNEAQ (reference sequence). Trimming removed 5 bases from V and 2 bases from J, with 3 bases in between. The CDR3 region has the DNA TGTGCCAGCAGCGTTCAAGAGACCCAGTACTTC. This gives the protein CASSVQETQYF. Complete variable domain (other parts from reference TRBV7-9 and TRBJ2-5): DTGVSQNPRHKITKRGQNVTFRCDPISEHNRLYWYRQTLGQGPEFLTYFQNEAQLEKSRLLSDRFSAERPKGSFSTLEIQRTEQGDSAMYLCASSVQETQYFGPGTRLLVL.

The chain uses TRBV6-2 or TRBV6-3 and TRBJ2-7, with 10 bases matching TRBD2. There are 16 residues in the CDR3. In germline, CDR1 is MNHEY, CDR2 SVGEGT. Losses at the gene ends were 0 bases for V and 2 bases for J; bases not matched to a gene: 4. The CDR3 reads CASSYSRTSGAYEQYF. The CDR3 coding sequence is TGTGCCAGCAGTTACTCGAGGACTAGCGGAGCCTACGAGCAGTACTTC.

The chain carries TRBV5-1 and TRBJ2-1; a possible D gene is TRBD2 (5 bases). Trimming left V 4 bases short and J 8 bases short, with 16 bases between. The CDR3 covers 14 residues. Germline CDR1 reads SGHRS; CDR2 reads YFSETQ. The CDR3 spells CASSKEFLGDEQFF. The CDR3 DNA reads TGCGCCAGCAGCAAAGAATTTCTCGGGGATGAGCAGTTCTTC.

There are a few counts of this clonotype. V usage is TRBV5-5 and J usage is TRBJ2-5; D is ambiguous. The CDR3 totals 14 residues. Germline V gene sequence: CDR1 SGHKS, CDR2 YYEKEE (reference sequence). Trimming shortened V by 3 bases and J by 5 bases, and 14 bases separated the two germline ends. The CDR3 DNA reads TGTGCCAGCAGCTATCTGGCAGGCGGCGAGACCCAGTACTTC. Its protein is CASSYLAGGETQYF.

The chain links TRBV5-6 to TRBJ1-1; D remains unclear. Trimming took off 2 bases at V and 5 bases at J, with 13 bases between the two ends. CDR3 size: 14 residues. Germline loops: CDR1 SGHDT, CDR2 YYEEEE. The CDR3 DNA follows: TGTGCCAGCAGCTTTATATCCCGTGTTACTGAAGCTTTCTTT. This encodes CASSFISRVTEAFF.

The sample holds many counts of this clonotype. V and J are TRBV7-9 and TRBJ1-5, with TRBD1 as a possible D gene (6 bases). Trimming shortened V by 5 bases and J by 2 bases, and 10 bases separated the two germline ends. The CDR3 is 14 amino acids. Germline loops: CDR1 SEHNR, CDR2 FQNEAQ (reference sequence). CDR3 nucleotide sequence: TGTGCCAGCAGCCATGGGGGGCGCAATCAGCCCCAGCATTTT. Translated: CASSHGGRNQPQHF.

The chain carries TRBV19 and TRBJ1-1; the D is unclear. V lost 1 base, J lost 6 bases, and 12 bases lay in between. This CDR3 has 14 residues. Germline V gene data show CDR1 as LNHDA and CDR2 as SQIVND (reference sequence). This CDR3 reads CASSIGSPKAEAFF. In DNA form, the CDR3 reads TGTGCCAGTAGTATAGGTAGCCCAAAGGCTGAAGCTTTCTTT.

The genes are TRBV14 and TRBJ2-5; D is uncertain. From germline, CDR1 is SGHDN and CDR2 FVKESK. There are 11 residues in the CDR3. V dropped 3 bases and J dropped 6 bases, with 5 bases sitting between them. The CDR3: CASSQQKTQYF. The CDR3 DNA is TGTGCCAGCAGCCAGCAAAAGACCCAGTACTTC. The variable domain in full, with the rest retrieved from reference TRBV14 and TRBJ2-5, is EAGVTQFPSHSVIEKGQTVTLRCDPISGHDNLYWYRRVMGKEIKFLLHFVKESKQDESGMPNNRFLAERTGGTYSTLKVQPAELEDSGVYFCASSQQKTQYFGPGTRLLVL.